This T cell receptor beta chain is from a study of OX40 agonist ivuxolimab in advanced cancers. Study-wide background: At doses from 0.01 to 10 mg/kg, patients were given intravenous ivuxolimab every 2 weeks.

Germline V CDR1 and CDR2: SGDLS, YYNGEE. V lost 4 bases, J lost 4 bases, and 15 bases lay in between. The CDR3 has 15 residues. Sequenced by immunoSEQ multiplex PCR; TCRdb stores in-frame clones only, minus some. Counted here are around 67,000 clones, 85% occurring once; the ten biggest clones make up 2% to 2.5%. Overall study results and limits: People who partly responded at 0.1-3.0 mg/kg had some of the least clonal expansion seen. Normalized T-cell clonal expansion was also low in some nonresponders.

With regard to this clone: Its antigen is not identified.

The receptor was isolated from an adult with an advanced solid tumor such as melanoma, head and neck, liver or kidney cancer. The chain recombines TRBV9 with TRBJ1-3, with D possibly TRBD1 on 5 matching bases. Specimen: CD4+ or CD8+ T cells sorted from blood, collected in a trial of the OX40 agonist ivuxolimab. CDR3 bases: TGTGCCAGCAGCCCCCGCCAGGGAGAAGGAAACACCATATATTTT. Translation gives CASSPRQGEGNTIYF.